The 11 T cell receptor beta chains below were found in one sample sequenced in a study of cytomegalovirus exposure and HLA in healthy donors. PCR involved 60 Vbeta and 13 Jbeta primers. Assay used: immunoSEQ multiplex PCR; TCRdb lists only in-frame clones, some missing. The table shows around 200,000 clones, with around 79% occurring only once. Sample: PBMCs. These receptors were collected from a woman aged 25 to 39 in good health and CMV-seropositive.

V usage is TRBV9 and J usage is TRBJ2-7; 10 bases line up with TRBD2. CDR1 and CDR2 (germline): SGDLS, YYNGEE. The J segment lost 0 bases and the V segment lost 4 bases, leaving 4 bases of the junction unmatched. This CDR3 is built from 15 residues. CDR3 nucleotide sequence: TGTGCCAGCAGCAGCCTAGCGGGAGTCTCCTACGAGCAGTACTTC. Its protein product is CASSSLAGVSYEQYF.

This chain joins TRBV4-3 and TRBJ2-1, with D uncertain. The CDR3 runs to 15 residues. CDR1 and CDR2 from the germline V gene are LGHNA and YSLEER. V lost 0 bases, J lost 9 bases, and 15 bases lay in between. CDR3 sequence: CASSQDPVLVAEQFF. CDR3 DNA: TGCGCCAGCAGCCAAGACCCCGTGCTAGTAGCTGAGCAGTTCTTC.

This rearrangement joins TRBV19 to TRBJ2-1; unclear D gene. Germline-derived CDR1 and CDR2 are LNHDA and SQIVND (reference sequence). This CDR3 is 14 amino acids long. The V and J ends lost 6 bases and 6 bases respectively, with 15 bases between them. The CDR3, as DNA: TGTGCCAGTAGACTTATTAGTCATGGCAATGAGCAGTTCTTC. It translates to CASRLISHGNEQFF.

The chain recombines TRBV4-3 with TRBJ2-3; the D gene is possibly TRBD1 (5 bases). Deletions cut 0 bases from V and 4 bases from J, with 17 bases between. CDR1 is LGHNA, CDR2 YSLEER, per germline. This CDR3 contains 17 residues. The CDR3 here is CASSQDRQFLRADTQYF. The CDR3 coding sequence is TGCGCCAGCAGCCAAGACAGACAGTTCTTAAGGGCAGATACGCAGTATTTT.

The chain recombines TRBV2 with TRBJ2-3; 8 nucleotides agree with TRBD2. From germline, CDR1 is SNHLY and CDR2 FYNNEI. V was pared by 7 bases and J by 4 bases, with 13 bases of the junction left unmatched. The CDR3 runs to 16 residues. CDR3 sequence: CASTFLGASGSDTQYF. CDR3 in DNA: TGTGCCAGCACCTTCCTGGGGGCTAGCGGGTCAGATACGCAGTATTTT.

The rearrangement joins TRBV19 to TRBJ2-7; perhaps TRBD2 as D (6 bases). Germline CDR1 reads LNHDA; CDR2 reads SQIVND (reference sequence). V shed 7 bases and J shed 4 bases, with 11 bases lying between them. The CDR3 loop spans 12 amino acids. CDR3 coding DNA: TGTGCCAGTACTGGGACTTCTTACGAGCAGTACTTC. Protein product: CASTGTSYEQYF.

The chain carries TRBV5-1 and TRBJ2-7; possible D gene TRBD2, 6 bases. CDR3 length: 18 amino acids. CDR1 and CDR2 (germline): SGHRS, YFSETQ. Between the trimmed V and J ends, which lost 4 bases and 2 bases, there was a span of 25 bases. CDR3 sequence: CASSRRVVPGHGAYEQYF. CDR3 DNA sequence: TGCGCCAGCAGCAGGAGGGTTGTTCCGGGGCATGGGGCCTACGAGCAGTACTTC. Full variable domain (missing parts from reference TRBV5-1 and TRBJ2-7): KAGVTQTPRYLIKTRGQQVTLSCSPISGHRSVSWYQQTPGQGLQFLFEYFSETQRNKGNFPGRFSGRQFSNSRSEMNVSTLELGDSALYLCASSRRVVPGHGAYEQYFGPGTRLTVT.

The rearrangement joins TRBV5-1 to TRBJ2-3; 8 bases are shared with TRBD2. Germline V gene lookup returns CDR1 SGHRS and CDR2 YFSETQ. J was trimmed by 2 bases and V by 6 bases; bases with no gene match: 5. The CDR3 consists of 14 residues. The CDR3 reads CASTLAGYTDTQYF. The DNA of the CDR3 is TGCGCCAGCACTTTAGCGGGATACACAGATACGCAGTATTTT.

The chain has TRBV4-3 and TRBJ1-2; D is unresolved. Germline lookup yields CDR1 LGHNA and CDR2 YSLEER. V lost 1 base to trimming and J lost 5 bases, with 14 bases between them. This CDR3 is 15 amino acids long. DNA of the CDR3: TGCGCCAGCAGCCAAGTCAGGAGGGCCGGGTATGGCTACACCTTC. It translates to CASSQVRRAGYGYTF.

This clone was found once. V and J are TRBV6-5 and TRBJ1-2; tentatively, D is TRBD1 (5 bases). In germline, CDR1 is MNHEY, CDR2 SVGAGI. The CDR3 has 15 amino acids. Trimming took off 0 bases at V and 8 bases at J, with 16 bases between the two ends. CDR3 sequence (DNA): TGTGCCAGCAGTTACTCGAAAGGGTGGGGCGACGGCTACACCTTC. This encodes CASSYSKGWGDGYTF.

The chain combines TRBV6-4 with TRBJ2-2; D might be TRBD2 (5 bases). Germline values: CDR1 MRHNA, CDR2 SNTAGT. The V end was cut by 0 bases, the J end by 6 bases, with 8 bases between. This CDR3 has 14 residues. CDR3 in amino acids: CASSDSLEAGELFF. The CDR3, as DNA: TGTGCCAGCAGTGACTCATTGGAGGCCGGGGAGCTGTTTTTT.